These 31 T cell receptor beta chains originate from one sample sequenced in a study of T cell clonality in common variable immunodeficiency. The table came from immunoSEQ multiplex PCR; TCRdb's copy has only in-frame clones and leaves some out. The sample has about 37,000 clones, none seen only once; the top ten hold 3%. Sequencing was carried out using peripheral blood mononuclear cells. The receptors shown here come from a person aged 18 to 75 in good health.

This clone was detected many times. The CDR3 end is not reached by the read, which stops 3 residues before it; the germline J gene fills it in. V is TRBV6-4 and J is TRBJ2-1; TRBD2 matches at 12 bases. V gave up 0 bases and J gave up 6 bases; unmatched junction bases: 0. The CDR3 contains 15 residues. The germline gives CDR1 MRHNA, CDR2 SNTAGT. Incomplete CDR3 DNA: TGTGCCAGCAGTGACTCGACTAGCGGGAGCAATGAG. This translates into CASSDSTSGSNE. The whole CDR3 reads CASSDSTSGSNEQFF.

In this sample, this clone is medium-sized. CDR3 region: CASSEASGGSYEQYF. The DNA read from the CDR3 is TGTGCCAGCAGTGAAGCGTCAGGGGGCTCCTACGAG. This chain joins TRBV6-1 and TRBJ2-7; 7 bases agree with TRBD1. The CDR3 end lies 3 residues beyond the end of the read and is filled in from the germline J gene. Germline CDR1 reads MNHNS; CDR2 reads SASEGT. The CDR3 is 15 residues long. With V trimmed by 0 bases and J by 0 bases, 2 bases remained unmatched.

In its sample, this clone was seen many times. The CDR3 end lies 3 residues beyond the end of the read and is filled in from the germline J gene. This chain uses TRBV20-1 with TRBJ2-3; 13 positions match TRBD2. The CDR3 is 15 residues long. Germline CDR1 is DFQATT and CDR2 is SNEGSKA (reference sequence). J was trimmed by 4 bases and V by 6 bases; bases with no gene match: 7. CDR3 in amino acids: CSAPWTSGRADTQYF. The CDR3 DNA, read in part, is TGCAGTGCGCCATGGACTAGCGGGAGAGCAGATACG.

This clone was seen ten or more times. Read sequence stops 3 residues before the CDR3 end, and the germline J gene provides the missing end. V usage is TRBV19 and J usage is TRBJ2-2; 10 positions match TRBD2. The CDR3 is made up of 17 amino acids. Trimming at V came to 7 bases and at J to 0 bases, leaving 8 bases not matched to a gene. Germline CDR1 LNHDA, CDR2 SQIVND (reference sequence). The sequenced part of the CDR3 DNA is TGTGCCAGTACGTTGTCCGGGACTAGCGCGAACACCGGGGAG. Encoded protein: CASTLSGTSANTGE. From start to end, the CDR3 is CASTLSGTSANTGELFF.

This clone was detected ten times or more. The CDR3 DNA, read in part, is TGTGCCACCAGCTCAGACAGGGACCGCACAGATACG. Translating gives CATSSDRDRTDT. The full CDR3 protein is CATSSDRDRTDTQYF. The chain couples TRBV24-1 to TRBJ2-3, with 7 nucleotides matching TRBD1. The read terminates 3 residues before the CDR3 end, so the remaining end is supplied by the germline J gene. Germline CDR1 is KGHDR and CDR2 is SFDVKD. This CDR3 has 15 amino acids. V was pared by 7 bases and J by 1 base, with 7 bases of the junction left unmatched.

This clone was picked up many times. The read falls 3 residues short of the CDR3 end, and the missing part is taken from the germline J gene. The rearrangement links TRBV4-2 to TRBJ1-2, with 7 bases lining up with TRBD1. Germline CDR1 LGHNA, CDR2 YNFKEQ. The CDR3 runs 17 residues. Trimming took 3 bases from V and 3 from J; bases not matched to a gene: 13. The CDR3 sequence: CASSHLHPTGVDYGYTF. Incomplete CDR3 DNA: TGTGCCAGCAGCCACCTCCACCCTACAGGGGTAGACTATGGC.

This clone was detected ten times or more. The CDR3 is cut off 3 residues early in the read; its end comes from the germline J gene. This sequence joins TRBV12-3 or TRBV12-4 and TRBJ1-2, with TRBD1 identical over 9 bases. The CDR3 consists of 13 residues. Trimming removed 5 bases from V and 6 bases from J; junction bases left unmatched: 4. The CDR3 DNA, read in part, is TGTGCCAGCAGTGGGGGACAGGGTAATGGC. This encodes CASSGGQGNG. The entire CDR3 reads CASSGGQGNGYTF.

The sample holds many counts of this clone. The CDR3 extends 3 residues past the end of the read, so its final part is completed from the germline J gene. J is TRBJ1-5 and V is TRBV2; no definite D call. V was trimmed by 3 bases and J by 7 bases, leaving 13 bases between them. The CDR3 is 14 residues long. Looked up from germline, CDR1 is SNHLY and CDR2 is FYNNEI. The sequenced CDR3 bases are TGTGCCAGCAGTGACCGGAGAGGAGGGCAGCCC. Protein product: CASSDRRGGQP. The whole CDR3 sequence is CASSDRRGGQPQHF.

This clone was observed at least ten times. The DNA read from the CDR3 is TGTGCCAGCAGTGAATCGGGGGGCAATCAGCCC. Residues: CASSESGGNQP. The entire CDR3 sequence reads CASSESGGNQPQHF. The chain employs TRBV6-4 and TRBJ1-5, with a weak D call TRBD1 (5 bases). Read data end 3 residues before the CDR3 end; the end is taken from the germline J gene. CDR3 length: 14 residues. The germline CDR1 and CDR2 sequences are MRHNA and SNTAGT. V lost 3 bases and J lost 2, with 8 bases in between.

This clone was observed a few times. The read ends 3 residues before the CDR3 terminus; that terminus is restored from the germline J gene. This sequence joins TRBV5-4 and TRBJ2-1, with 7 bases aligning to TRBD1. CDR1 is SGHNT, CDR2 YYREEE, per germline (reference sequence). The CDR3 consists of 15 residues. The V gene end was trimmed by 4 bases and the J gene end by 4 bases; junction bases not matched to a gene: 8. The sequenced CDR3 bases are TGTGCCAGCAGCAAAGACAGGGACCTATACAATGAG. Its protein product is CASSKDRDLYNE. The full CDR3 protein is CASSKDRDLYNEQFF.

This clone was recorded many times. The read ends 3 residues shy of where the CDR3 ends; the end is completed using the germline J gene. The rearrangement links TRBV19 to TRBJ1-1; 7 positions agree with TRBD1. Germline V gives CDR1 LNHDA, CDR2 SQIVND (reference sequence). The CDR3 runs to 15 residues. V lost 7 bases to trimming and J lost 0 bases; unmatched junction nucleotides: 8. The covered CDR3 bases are TGTGCCAGTACAGGACAGGTCTCCATGAACACTGAA. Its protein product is CASTGQVSMNTE. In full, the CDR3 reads CASTGQVSMNTEAFF. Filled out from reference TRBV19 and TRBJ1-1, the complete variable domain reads DGGITQSPKYLFRKEGQNVTLSCEQNLNHDAMYWYRQDPGQGLRLIYYSQIVNDFQKGDIAEGYSVSREKKESFPLTVTSAQKNPTAFYLCASTGQVSMNTEAFFGQGTRLTVV.

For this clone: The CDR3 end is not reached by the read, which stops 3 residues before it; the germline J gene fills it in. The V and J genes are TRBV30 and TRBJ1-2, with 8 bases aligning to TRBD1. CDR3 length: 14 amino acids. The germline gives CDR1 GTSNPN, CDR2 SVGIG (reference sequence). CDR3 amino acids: CAWSDAGGRYDYTF. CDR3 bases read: TGTGCCTGGAGTGACGCAGGGGGCAGGTACGAC.

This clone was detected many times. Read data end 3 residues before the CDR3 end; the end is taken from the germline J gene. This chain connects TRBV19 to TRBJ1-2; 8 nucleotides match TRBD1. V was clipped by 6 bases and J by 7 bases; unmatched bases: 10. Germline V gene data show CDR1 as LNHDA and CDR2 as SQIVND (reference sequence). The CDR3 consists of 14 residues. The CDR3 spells CASRDRGVKGGYTF. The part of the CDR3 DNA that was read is TGTGCCAGTAGAGACAGGGGCGTAAAGGGTGGC.

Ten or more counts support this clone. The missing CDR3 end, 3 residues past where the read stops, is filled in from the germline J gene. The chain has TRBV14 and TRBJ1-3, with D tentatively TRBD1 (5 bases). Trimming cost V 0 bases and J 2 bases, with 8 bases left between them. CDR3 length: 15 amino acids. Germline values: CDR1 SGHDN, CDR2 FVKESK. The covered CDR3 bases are TGTGCCAGCAGCCAAGACAGGGCGACTGGAAACACC. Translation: CASSQDRATGNT. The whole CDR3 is CASSQDRATGNTIYF. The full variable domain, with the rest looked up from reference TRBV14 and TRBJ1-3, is EAGVTQFPSHSVIEKGQTVTLRCDPISGHDNLYWYRRVMGKEIKFLLHFVKESKQDESGMPNNRFLAERTGGTYSTLKVQPAELEDSGVYFCASSQDRATGNTIYFGEGSWLTVV.

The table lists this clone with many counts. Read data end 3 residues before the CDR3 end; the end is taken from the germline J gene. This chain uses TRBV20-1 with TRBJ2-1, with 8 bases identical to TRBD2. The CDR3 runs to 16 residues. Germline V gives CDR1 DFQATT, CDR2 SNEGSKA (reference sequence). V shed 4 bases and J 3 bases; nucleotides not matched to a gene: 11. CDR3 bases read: TGCAGTGCTACTAATTGGGCGGGGGGTTTCTACAATGAG. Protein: CSATNWAGGFYNE. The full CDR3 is CSATNWAGGFYNEQFF.

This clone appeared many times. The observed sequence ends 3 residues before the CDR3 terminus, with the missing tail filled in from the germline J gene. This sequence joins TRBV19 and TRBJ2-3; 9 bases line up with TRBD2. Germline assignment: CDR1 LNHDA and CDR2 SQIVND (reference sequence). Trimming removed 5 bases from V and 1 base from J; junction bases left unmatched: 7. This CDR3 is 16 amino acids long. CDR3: CASSPRGGGGTDTQYF. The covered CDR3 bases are TGTGCCAGTAGTCCTCGGGGCGGGGGGGGCACAGATACG.

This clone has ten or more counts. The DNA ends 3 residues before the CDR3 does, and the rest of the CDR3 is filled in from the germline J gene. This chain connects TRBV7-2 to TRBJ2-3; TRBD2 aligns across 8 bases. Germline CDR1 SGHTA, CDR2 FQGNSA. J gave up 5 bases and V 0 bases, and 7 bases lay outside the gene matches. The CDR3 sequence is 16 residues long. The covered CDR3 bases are TGTGCCAGCAGCTTAGCGGGTAGCGGGGCGGGAGATACG. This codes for CASSLAGSGAGDT. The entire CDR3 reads CASSLAGSGAGDTQYF.

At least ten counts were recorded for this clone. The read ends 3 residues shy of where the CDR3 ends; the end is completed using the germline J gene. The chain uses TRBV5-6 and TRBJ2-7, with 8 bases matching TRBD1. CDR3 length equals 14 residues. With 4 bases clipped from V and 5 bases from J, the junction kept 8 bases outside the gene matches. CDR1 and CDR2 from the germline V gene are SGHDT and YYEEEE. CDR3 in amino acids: CASSPRDRSNEQYF. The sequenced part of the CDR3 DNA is TGTGCCAGCAGCCCCCGGGACAGGTCTAACGAG.

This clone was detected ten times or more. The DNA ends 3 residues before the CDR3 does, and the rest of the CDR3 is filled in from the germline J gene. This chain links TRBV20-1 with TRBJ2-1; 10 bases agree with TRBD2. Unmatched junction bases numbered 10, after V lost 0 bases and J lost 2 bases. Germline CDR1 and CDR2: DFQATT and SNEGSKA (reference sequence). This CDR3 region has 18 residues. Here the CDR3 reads CSARDPASGGATYNEQFF. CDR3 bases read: TGCAGTGCTAGAGATCCGGCTAGCGGGGGAGCTACCTACAATGAG.

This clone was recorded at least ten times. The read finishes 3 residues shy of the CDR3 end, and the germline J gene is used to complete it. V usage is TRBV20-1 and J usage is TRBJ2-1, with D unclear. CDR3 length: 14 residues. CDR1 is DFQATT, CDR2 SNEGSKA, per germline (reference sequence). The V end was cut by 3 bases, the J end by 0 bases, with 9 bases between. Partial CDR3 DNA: TGCAGTGCTAGTCGGCGGAGCTCCTACAATGAG. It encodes CSASRRSSYNE. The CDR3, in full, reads CSASRRSSYNEQFF.

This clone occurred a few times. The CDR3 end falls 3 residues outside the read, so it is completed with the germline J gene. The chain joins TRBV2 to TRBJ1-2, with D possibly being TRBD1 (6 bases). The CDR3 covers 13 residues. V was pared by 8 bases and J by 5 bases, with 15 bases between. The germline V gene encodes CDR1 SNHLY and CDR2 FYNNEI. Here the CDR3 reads CASPGQRGYGYTF. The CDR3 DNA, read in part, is TGTGCCAGCCCTGGACAGAGAGGTTATGGC.

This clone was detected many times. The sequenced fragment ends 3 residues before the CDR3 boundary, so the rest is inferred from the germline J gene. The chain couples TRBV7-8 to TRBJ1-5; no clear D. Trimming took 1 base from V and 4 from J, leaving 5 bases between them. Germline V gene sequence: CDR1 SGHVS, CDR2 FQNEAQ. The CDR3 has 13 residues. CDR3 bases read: TGTGCCAGCAGCTTAGTGGCAAATCAGCCC. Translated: CASSLVANQP. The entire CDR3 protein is CASSLVANQPQHF.

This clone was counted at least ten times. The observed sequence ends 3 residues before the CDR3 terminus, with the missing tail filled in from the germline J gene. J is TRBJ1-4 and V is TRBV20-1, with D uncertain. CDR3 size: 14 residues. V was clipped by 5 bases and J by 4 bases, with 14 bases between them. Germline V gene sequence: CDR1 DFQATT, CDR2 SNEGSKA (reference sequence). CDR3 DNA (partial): TGCAGTGCTCTCTCTAGACGCAGTAATGAAAAA. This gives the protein CSALSRRSNEK. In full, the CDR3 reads CSALSRRSNEKLFF.

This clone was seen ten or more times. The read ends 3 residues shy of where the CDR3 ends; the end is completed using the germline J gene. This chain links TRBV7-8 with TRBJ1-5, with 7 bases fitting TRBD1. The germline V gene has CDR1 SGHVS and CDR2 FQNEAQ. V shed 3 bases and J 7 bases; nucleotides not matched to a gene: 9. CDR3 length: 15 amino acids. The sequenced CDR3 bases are TGTGCCAGCAGCTTGGTGACAGGGCTGGGCCAGCCC. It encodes CASSLVTGLGQP. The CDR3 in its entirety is CASSLVTGLGQPQHF.

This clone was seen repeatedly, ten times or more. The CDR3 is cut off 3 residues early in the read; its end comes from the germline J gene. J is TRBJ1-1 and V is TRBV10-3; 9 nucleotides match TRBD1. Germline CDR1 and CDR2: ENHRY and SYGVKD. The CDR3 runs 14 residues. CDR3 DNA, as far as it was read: TGTGCCATCAGTGAGTCGACAGGGGGTGGTAAA. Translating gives CAISESTGGGK. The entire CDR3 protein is CAISESTGGGKAFF.

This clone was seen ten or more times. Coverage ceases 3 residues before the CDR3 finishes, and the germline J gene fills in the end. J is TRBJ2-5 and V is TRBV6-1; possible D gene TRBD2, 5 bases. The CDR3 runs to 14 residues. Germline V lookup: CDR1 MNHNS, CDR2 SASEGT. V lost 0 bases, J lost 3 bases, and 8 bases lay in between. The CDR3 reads CASSEAPGKETQYF. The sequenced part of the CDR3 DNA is TGTGCCAGCAGTGAAGCTCCGGGGAAAGAGACC.

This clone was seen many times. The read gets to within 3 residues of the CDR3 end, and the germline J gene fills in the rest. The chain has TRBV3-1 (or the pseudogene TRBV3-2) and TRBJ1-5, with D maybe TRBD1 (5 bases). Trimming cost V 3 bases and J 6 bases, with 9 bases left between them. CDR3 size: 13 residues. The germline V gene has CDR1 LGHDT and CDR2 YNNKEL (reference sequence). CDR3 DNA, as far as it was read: TGTGCCAGCAGCCAGACCAGGGTTCAGCCC. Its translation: CASSQTRVQP. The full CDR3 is CASSQTRVQPQHF.

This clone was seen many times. The DNA read from the CDR3 is TGCGCCAGCAGTCAATCCCCAGCGGGAGGCCCCCGGGGGACG. Translation gives CASSQSPAGGPRGT. The entire CDR3 protein is CASSQSPAGGPRGTQYF. The chain recombines TRBV23-1 with TRBJ2-3; 9 bases match TRBD2. The CDR3 goes on 3 residues after the read ends, and that part is filled in from the germline J gene. TRBV23-1 is sorted into the ORF group, with uncertain function. The CDR3 contains 17 residues.

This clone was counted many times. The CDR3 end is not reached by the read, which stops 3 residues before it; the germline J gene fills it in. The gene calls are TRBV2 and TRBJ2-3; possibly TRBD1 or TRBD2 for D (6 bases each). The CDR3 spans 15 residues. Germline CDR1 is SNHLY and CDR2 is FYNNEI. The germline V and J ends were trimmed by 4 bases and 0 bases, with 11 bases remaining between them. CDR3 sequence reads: CASSGGTSSTDTQYF. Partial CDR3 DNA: TGTGCCAGCAGTGGCGGGACATCTAGCACAGATACG.

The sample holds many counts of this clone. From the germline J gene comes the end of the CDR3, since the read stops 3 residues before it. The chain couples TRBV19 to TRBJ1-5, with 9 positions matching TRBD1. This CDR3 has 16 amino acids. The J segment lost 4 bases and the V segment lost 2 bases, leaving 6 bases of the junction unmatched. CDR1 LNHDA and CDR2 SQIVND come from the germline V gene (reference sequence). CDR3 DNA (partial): TGTGCCAGTAGTATACTGGGACAGGGAGTTAATCAGCCC. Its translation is CASSILGQGVNQP. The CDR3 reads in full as CASSILGQGVNQPQHF.

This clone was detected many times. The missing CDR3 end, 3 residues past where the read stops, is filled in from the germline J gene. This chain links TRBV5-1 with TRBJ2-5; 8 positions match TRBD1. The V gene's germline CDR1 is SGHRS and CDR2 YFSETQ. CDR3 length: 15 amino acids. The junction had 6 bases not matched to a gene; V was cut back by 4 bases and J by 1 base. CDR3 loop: CASSIGTGSQETQYF. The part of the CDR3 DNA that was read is TGCGCCAGCAGCATCGGGACAGGCTCCCAAGAGACC.